This paragraph reports one TCR beta chain. With random hexamers, reverse transcription was performed on about 0.45 to 1 ug of RNA. TCRdb re-called the immunoSEQ multiplex PCR reads with MiXCR, one entry per CDR3 protein. The sample consists of tens of thousands of distinct CDR3 sequences, over 95% of them appearing once. Sequencing of TCR beta was carried out in blood CD8+ and CD4+ T cells. These data belong to a study of CD8 T cells in Susac syndrome. Per the germline V gene, CDR1 is SGHNT and CDR2 is YYREEE (reference sequence). The CDR3 spans 16 residues. V trimming: 0 bases; J trimming: 3 bases; junction bases outside the gene matches: 9.

The genes are TRBV5-4 and TRBJ2-7, with 7 bases that match TRBD1. The source of this sequence is a human donor with multiple sclerosis. Sequencing input: CD4+ T cells from PBMCs. CDR3 in amino acids: CASSLAASGQNYEQYF. In DNA, the CDR3 is TGTGCCAGCAGCTTGGCCGCTTCGGGACAGAACTACGAGCAGTACTTC.